This T cell receptor (beta chain) was recovered during a study of blood T cell repertoires in COVID-19. V was trimmed by 5 bases and J by 6 bases, leaving 8 bases between them. CDR1 and CDR2 from the germline V gene are SGHAT and FQNNGV. This CDR3 is built from 12 residues. Generated by immunoSEQ multiplex PCR, the TCRdb table keeps only in-frame clones and is missing some. Of some 340,000 clones listed, about 90% are singletons. This sequence originates from a woman aged 25-40 years who had recovered from COVID-19. The chain uses TRBV11-2 and TRBJ1-5; D ambiguous. Sequenced sample: PBMCs or T cells enriched from blood (not recorded which). The CDR3 reads CASSGEGQPQHF. The DNA of the CDR3 is TGTGCCAGCAGCGGGGAGGGTCAGCCCCAGCATTTT.